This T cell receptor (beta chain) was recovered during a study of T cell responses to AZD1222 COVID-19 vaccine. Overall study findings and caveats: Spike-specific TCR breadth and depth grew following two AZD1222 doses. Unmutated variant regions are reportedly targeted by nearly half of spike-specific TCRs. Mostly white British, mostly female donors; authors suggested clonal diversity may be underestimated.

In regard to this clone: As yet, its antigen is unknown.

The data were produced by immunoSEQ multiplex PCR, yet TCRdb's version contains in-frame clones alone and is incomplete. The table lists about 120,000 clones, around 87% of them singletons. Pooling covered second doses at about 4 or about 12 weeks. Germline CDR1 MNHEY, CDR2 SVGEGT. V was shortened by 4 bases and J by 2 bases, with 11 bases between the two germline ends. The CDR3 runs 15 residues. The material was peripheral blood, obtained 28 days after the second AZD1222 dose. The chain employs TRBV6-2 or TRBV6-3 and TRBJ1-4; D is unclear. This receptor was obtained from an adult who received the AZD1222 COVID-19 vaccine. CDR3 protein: CASSSGDYTNEKLFF. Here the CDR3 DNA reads TGTGCCAGCAGTTCGGGCGATTATACTAATGAAAAACTGTTTTTT.